This T cell receptor (beta chain) was profiled in a study of T cell changes during pregnancy in multiple sclerosis. TCRdb keeps only in-frame clones here, not all; method: immunoSEQ multiplex PCR. The sample yields about 100,000 clones, around 92% seen once. V shed 5 bases and J 4 bases; nucleotides not matched to a gene: 6. The CDR3 spans 15 residues. CDR1 and CDR2 (germline): MNHNY, SVGAGI (reference sequence). J is TRBJ2-2 and V is TRBV6-6, with TRBD1 matching over 8 bases. The material sequenced was peripheral blood, taken after pregnancy. The clonotype comes from a female donor with multiple sclerosis, enrolled in a pregnancy study. CDR3 sequence (DNA): TGTGCCAGCAGTAATCAGGGGGCTCTCACCGGGGAGCTGTTTTTT. This gives the protein CASSNQGALTGELFF.